Below, one T cell receptor (beta chain) is given with its context. What it binds is unknown. The data were taken from a study of T cells in tuberculosis. Background on the study: IGRA-negative adolescents, IGRA-positive adolescents with latent tuberculosis and adults with active tuberculosis formed this South African cohort.

The repertoire was sequenced with immunoSEQ multiplex PCR; TCRdb's copy has only in-frame clones and lacks some. The data show under 40,000 clones, more than 75% seen once. Time point indicated: new active TB diagnosis, blood taken before or within 7 days of starting treatment. Study-level results: The TCR-beta difference was not significant; alpha differences partly reflected length. A GMM-specific repertoire classifier reached approximately 90% accuracy, AUROC under 0.95.

V shed 8 bases and J shed 4 bases, with 12 bases lying between them. Germline CDR1 and CDR2: SGHDN and FVKESK. This CDR3 has 12 residues. The sequenced sample was PBMCs, obtained at tuberculosis diagnosis. This sequence was found in an adult with tuberculosis. The chain couples TRBV14 to TRBJ2-7; D call uncertain. The CDR3 here is CASSMHGYEQYF. CDR3 DNA sequence: TGTGCCAGCTCCATGCACGGGTACGAGCAGTACTTC.